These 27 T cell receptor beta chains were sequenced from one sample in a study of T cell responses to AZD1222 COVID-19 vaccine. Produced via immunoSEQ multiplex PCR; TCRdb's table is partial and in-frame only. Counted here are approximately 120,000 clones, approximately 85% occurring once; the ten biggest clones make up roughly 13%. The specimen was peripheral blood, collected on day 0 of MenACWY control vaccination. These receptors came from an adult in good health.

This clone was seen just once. The CDR3 bases are TGTGCCAGCACCGTGGAGGGGGACATTCAGTACTTC. As protein: CASTVEGDIQYF. The V gene is TRBV2, the J gene TRBJ2-4, with D perhaps TRBD1 or TRBD2 (6 bases each). From germline, CDR1 is SNHLY and CDR2 FYNNEI. The CDR3 has 12 amino acids. Trimming left V 7 bases short and J 8 bases short, with 12 bases between.

CDR3 in amino acids: CASSYLTDYEQYF. The CDR3 DNA follows: TGTGCCAGCAGTTACCTGACAGACTACGAGCAGTACTTC. The chain joins TRBV6-6 to TRBJ2-7; TRBD1 is a possible D gene (5 bases). V gave up 2 bases and J gave up 3 bases, with 8 bases separating them. CDR1 is MNHNY and CDR2 is SVGAGI in the germline V gene (reference sequence). The CDR3 runs to 13 residues.

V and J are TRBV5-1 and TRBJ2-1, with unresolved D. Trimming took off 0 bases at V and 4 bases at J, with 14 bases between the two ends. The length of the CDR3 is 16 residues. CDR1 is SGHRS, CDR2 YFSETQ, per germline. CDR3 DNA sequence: TGCGCCAGCAGCTTGGGCGGAGCGAACCCATACAATGAGCAGTTCTTC. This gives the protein CASSLGGANPYNEQFF.

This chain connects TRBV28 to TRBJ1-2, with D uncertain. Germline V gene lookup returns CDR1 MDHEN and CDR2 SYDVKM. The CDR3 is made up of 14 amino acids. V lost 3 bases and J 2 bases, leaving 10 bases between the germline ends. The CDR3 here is CASSFPLTNYGYTF. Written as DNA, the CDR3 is TGTGCCAGCAGTTTCCCCCTGACGAACTATGGCTACACCTTC.

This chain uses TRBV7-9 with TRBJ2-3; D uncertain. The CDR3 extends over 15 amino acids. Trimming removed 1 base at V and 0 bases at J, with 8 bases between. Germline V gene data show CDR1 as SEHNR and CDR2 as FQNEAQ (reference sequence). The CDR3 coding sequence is TGTGCCAGCAGCTTAGGAGGTGATAGCACAGATACGCAGTATTTT. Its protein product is CASSLGGDSTDTQYF.

The CDR3: CATAGYSPLHF. In DNA form, the CDR3 reads TGTGCCACCGCAGGGTATTCACCCCTCCACTTT. This sequence joins TRBV11-3 and TRBJ1-6; D may be TRBD1 (5 bases). The CDR3 loop spans 11 amino acids. CDR1 is SGHNT, CDR2 YENEEA, per germline. Trimming pared 10 bases from V and 8 bases from J, leaving 9 bases between.

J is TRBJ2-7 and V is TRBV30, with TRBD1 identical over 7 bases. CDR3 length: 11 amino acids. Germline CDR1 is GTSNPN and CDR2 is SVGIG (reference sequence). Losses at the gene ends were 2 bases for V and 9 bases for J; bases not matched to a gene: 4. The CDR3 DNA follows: TGTGCCTGGAGTACGACAGGGAGGCAGTACTTC. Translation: CAWSTTGRQYF. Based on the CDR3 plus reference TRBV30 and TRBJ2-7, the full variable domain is SQTIHQWPATLVQPVGSPLSLECTVEGTSNPNLYWYRQAAGRGLQLLFYSVGIGQISSEVPQNLSASRPQDRQFILSSKKLLLSDSGFYLCAWSTTGRQYFGPGTRLTVT.

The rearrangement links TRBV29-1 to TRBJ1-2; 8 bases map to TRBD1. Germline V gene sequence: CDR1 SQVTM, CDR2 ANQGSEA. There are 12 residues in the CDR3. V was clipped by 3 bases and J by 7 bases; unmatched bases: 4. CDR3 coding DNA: TGCAGCGTTGAGGGACAGGTCGGTGGCTACACCTTC. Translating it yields CSVEGQVGGYTF.

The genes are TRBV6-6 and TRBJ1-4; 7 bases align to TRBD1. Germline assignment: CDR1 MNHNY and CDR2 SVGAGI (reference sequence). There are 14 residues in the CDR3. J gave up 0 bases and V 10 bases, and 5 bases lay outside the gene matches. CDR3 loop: CATQGDTTNEKLFF. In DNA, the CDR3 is TGTGCCACCCAGGGGGACACAACTAATGAAAAACTGTTTTTT.

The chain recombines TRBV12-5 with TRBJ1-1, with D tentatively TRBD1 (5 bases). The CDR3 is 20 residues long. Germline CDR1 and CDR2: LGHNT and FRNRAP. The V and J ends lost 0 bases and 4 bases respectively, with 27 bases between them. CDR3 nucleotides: TGTGCTAGTGGTTTGGTAGTCTGGGACTCAGGGCTGGCTTGGTTCACTGAAGCTTTCTTT. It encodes CASGLVVWDSGLAWFTEAFF.

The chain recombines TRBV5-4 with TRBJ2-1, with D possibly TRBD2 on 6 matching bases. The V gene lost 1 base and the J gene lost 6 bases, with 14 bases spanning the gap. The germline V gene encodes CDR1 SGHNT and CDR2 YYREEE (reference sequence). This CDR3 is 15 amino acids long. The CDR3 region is CASSLFGGGANEQFF. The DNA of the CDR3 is TGTGCCAGCAGCTTGTTCGGGGGAGGAGCCAATGAGCAGTTCTTC.

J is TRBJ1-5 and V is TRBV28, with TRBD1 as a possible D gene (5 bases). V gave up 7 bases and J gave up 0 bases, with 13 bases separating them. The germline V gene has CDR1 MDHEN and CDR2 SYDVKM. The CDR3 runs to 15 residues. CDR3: CASTNQGYSNQPQHF. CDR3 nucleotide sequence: TGTGCCAGCACCAATCAGGGTTATAGCAATCAGCCCCAGCATTTT.

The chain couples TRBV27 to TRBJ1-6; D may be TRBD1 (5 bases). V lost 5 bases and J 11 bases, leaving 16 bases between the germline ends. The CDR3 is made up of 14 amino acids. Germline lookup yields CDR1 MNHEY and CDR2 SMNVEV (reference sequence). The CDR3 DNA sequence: TGTGCCAGCAGTCCCGGGGCACTAAGTCCACCCCTCCACTTT. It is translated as CASSPGALSPPLHF.

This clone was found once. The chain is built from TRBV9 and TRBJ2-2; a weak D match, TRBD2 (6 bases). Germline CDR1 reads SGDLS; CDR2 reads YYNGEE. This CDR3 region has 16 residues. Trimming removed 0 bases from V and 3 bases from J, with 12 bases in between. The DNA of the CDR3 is TGTGCCAGCAGCGTAGATGGTCCGGGGGACACCGGGGAGCTGTTTTTT. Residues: CASSVDGPGDTGELFF.

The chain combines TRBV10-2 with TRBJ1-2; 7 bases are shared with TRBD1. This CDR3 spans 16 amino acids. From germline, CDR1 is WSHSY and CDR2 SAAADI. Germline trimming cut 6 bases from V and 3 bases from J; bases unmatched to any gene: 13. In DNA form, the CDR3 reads TGCGCCAGCAGGGGGGATAAACAGGGGCTCGACTATGGCTACACCTTC. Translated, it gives CASRGDKQGLDYGYTF.

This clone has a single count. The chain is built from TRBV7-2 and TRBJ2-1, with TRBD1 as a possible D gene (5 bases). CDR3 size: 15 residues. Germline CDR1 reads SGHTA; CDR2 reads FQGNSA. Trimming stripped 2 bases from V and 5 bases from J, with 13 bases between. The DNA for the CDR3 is TGTGCCAGCAGCTTAATGGGGCAACTTAACAATGAGCAGTTCTTC. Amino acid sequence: CASSLMGQLNNEQFF.

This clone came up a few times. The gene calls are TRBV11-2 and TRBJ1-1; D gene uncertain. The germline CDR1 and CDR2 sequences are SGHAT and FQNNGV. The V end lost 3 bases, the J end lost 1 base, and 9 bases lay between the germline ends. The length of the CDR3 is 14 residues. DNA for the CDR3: TGTGCCAGCAGCTTGAGGACGGGGAACACTGAAGCTTTCTTT. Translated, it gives CASSLRTGNTEAFF.

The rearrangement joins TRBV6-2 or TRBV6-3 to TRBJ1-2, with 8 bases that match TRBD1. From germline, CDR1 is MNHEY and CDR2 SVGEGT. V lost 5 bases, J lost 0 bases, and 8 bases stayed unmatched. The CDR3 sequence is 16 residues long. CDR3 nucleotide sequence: TGTGCCAGCAGTCACCCGGGACAGGAAGCTAACTATGGCTACACCTTC. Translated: CASSHPGQEANYGYTF.

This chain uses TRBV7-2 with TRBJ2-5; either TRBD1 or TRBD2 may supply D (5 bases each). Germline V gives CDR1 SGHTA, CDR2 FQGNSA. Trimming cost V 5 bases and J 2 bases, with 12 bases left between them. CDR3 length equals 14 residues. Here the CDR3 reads CASSPNGAQETQYF. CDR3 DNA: TGTGCCAGCAGCCCGAACGGGGCTCAAGAGACCCAGTACTTC.

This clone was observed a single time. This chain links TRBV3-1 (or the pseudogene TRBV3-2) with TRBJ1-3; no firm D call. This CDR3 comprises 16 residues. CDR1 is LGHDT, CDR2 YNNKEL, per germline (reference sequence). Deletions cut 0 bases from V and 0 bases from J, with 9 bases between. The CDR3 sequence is CASSQDPRDSGNTIYF. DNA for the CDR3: TGTGCCAGCAGCCAAGACCCCCGAGACTCTGGAAACACCATATATTTT.

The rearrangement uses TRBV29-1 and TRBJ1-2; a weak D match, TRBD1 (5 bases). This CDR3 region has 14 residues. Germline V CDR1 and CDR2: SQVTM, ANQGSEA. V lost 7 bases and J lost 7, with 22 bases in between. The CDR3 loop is CSASGGQRLGGYTF. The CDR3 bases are TGCAGCGCCTCTGGAGGACAACGACTTGGTGGCTACACCTTC.

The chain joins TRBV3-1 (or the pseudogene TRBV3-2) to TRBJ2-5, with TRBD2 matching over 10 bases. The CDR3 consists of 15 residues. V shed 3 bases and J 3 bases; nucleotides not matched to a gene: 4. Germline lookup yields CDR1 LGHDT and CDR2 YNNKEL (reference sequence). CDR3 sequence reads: CASSHRLAGEETQYF. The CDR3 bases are TGTGCCAGCAGCCATAGGCTAGCGGGAGAAGAGACCCAGTACTTC.

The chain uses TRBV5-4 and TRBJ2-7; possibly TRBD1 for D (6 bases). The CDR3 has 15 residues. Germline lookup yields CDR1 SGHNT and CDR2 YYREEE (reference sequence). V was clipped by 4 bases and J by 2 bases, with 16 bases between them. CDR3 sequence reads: CASSLIKQGTYEQYF. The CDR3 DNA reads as TGTGCCAGCAGCCTTATCAAACAGGGAACCTACGAGCAGTACTTC.

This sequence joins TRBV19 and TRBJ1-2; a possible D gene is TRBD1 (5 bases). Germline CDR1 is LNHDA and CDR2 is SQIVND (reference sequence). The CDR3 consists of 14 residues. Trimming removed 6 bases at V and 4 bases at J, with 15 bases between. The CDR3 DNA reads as TGTGCCAGTAGCTGGGGGGAGAAAGGCTATGGCTACACCTTC. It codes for CASSWGEKGYGYTF.

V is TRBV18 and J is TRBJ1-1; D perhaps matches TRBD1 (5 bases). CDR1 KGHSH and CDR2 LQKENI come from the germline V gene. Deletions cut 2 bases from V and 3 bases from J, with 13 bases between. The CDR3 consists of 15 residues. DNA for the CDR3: TGTGCCAGCTCACCAGCGTCGCAGGGATACACTGAAGCTTTCTTT. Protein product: CASSPASQGYTEAFF.

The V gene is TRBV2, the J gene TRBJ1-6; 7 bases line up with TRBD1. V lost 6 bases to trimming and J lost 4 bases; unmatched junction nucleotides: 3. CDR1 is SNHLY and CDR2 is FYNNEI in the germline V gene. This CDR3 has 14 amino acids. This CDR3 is CASSTTGYNSPLHF. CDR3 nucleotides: TGTGCCAGCAGCACGACAGGGTATAATTCACCCCTCCACTTT.

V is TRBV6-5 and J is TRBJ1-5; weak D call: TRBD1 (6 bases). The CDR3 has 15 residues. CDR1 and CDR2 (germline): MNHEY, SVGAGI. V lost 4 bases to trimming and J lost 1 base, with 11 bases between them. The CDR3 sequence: CASSFTGTSNQPQHF. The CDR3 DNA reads TGTGCCAGCAGTTTTACAGGGACCAGCAATCAGCCCCAGCATTTT.